Here is one T cell receptor (beta chain) with its context. Its specificity is unknown. The sample originates from a study of shared clonotypes between healthy human individuals. About the research overall: Researchers drew samples from a couple of women and a few men aged 18 to 49. Findings and caveats of the study: Sampling covered nothing but blood. Tissue TCR repertoires likely differ from those found in blood.

The protocol was immunoSEQ multiplex PCR, while the TCRdb copy is restricted to in-frame clones and leaves out a portion. The sample includes 470,000 or so clones, roughly 80% of them seen just once. After removal of 1 base from V and 8 bases from J, the junction contained 7 bases not matched to a gene. The length of the CDR3 is 14 residues. In germline, CDR1 is LNHNV, CDR2 YYDKDF (reference sequence). This receptor was obtained from a woman in her thirties or forties in good health. Some clones in this sample may be carry-over from other donors' samples. Material for sequencing was PBMCs. This chain connects TRBV15 to TRBJ1-2; TRBD1 agrees at 7 bases. The CDR3 protein is CATSRGQGVLGYTF. In DNA, the CDR3 is TGTGCCACCAGCAGAGGGCAGGGGGTTTTAGGCTACACCTTC. The variable domain in full, with the rest retrieved from reference TRBV15 and TRBJ1-2, is DAMVIQNPRYQVTQFGKPVTLSCSQTLNHNVMYWYQQKSSQAPKLLFHYYDKDFNNEADTPDNFQSRRPNTSFCFLDIRSPGLGDTAMYLCATSRGQGVLGYTFGSGTRLTVV.